What follows are 14 T cell receptor beta chains derived from one specimen sequenced in a study of T cell repertoires in cytomegalovirus infection. TCRdb redid the calling of the reads with MiXCR, one entry per CDR3 protein. Found here are hundreds of thousands of distinct CDR3 sequences, roughly a quarter of them singletons; the top ten hold roughly 8%. The sample comprised CD8+ T cells from PBMCs. The receptors originated from a human donor in good health (CMV status not recorded). Some clones in this sample may be carry-over from other donors' samples.

This chain links TRBV7-8 with TRBJ2-1; TRBD2 matches 11 bases. V lost 1 base and J lost 4; bases outside the gene matches: 3. The V gene's germline CDR1 is SGHVS and CDR2 FQNEAQ. CDR3 length equals 16 residues. The CDR3 reads CASSLDSGGAYNEQFF. The CDR3 DNA sequence: TGTGCCAGCAGCTTAGATAGCGGGGGGGCGTACAATGAGCAGTTCTTC.

This clonotype occurred a few times. CDR3 region: CASSLFENSNQPQHF. DNA for the CDR3: TGTGCCAGCAGTTTATTCGAAAATAGCAATCAGCCCCAGCATTTT. The genes are TRBV28 and TRBJ1-5, with D unresolved. The CDR3 is 15 amino acids. V was trimmed by 1 base and J by 0 bases, leaving 7 bases between them. Germline CDR1 is MDHEN and CDR2 is SYDVKM.

In this sample, this clonotype turned up once. The chain is built from TRBV15 and TRBJ2-1, with 10 nucleotides matching TRBD1. Germline loops: CDR1 LNHNV, CDR2 YYDKDF (reference sequence). This CDR3 comprises 15 residues. V was clipped by 5 bases and J by 7 bases; unmatched bases: 8. In nucleotides, the CDR3 is TGTGCCACCAGCGGTAGAGACAGGGGGCGGAATGAGCAGTTCTTC. This sequence encodes CATSGRDRGRNEQFF.

This clonotype showed up just a few times. The chain joins TRBV18 to TRBJ1-5; 8 bases fit TRBD1. This CDR3 comprises 15 residues. CDR1 is KGHSH and CDR2 is LQKENI in the germline V gene. Trimming took 6 bases from V and 4 from J; bases not matched to a gene: 8. CDR3 bases: TGTGCCAGCTCGATAACGACAGGGGATAATCAGCCCCAGCATTTT. It yields the protein CASSITTGDNQPQHF. Full variable domain (outside the CDR3, taken from reference TRBV18 and TRBJ1-5): NAGVMQNPRHLVRRRGQEARLRCSPMKGHSHVYWYRQLPEEGLKFMVYLQKENIIDESGMPKERFSAEFPKEGPSILRIQQVVRGDSAAYFCASSITTGDNQPQHFGDGTRLSIL.

The rearrangement joins TRBV3-1 to TRBJ2-3; 8 bases agree with TRBD2. The CDR3 totals 18 residues. The J segment lost 4 bases and the V segment lost 2 bases, leaving 14 bases of the junction unmatched. Germline loops: CDR1 LGHDT, CDR2 YNNKEL (reference sequence). The CDR3 DNA is TGTGCCAGCAGCCAAAAGGGTTCGGGGACTAGTTTCCCAGATACGCAGTATTTT. Its translation is CASSQKGSGTSFPDTQYF.

This clonotype has a count of ten or more. The rearrangement uses TRBV19 and TRBJ1-1, with D unresolved. The CDR3 consists of 13 residues. CDR1 is LNHDA, CDR2 SQIVND, per germline (reference sequence). Between the trimmed V and J ends, which lost 3 bases and 1 base, there was a span of 6 bases. The CDR3 coding sequence is TGTGCCAGTAGTATGAGGCGGAACACTGAAGCTTTCTTT. This translates into CASSMRRNTEAFF.

V gene TRBV15 combines with J gene TRBJ1-2; D is unclear. The CDR3 is made up of 15 amino acids. Germline lookup yields CDR1 LNHNV and CDR2 YYDKDF (reference sequence). Trimming took off 1 base at V and 4 bases at J, with 13 bases between the two ends. Here the CDR3 DNA reads TGTGCCACCAGCAGAGGTGCCTCGGACGTCTATGGCTACACCTTC. Protein product: CATSRGASDVYGYTF.

This clonotype was observed a few times. This rearrangement joins TRBV12-3 or TRBV12-4 to TRBJ1-5; 7 bases map to TRBD1. This CDR3 has 15 residues. Unmatched junction bases numbered 5, after V lost 1 base and J lost 5 bases. The CDR3 region is CASSLGQGHHQPQHF. Written as DNA, the CDR3 is TGTGCCAGCAGTTTAGGACAGGGTCATCATCAGCCCCAGCATTTT.

The chain has TRBV3-1 and TRBJ2-2, with 7 bases that match TRBD2. J lost 7 bases, V lost 4 bases, and 12 bases had no gene match. This CDR3 is 16 amino acids long. Germline V gives CDR1 LGHDT, CDR2 YNNKEL (reference sequence). CDR3 amino acids: CASSPTATSSGGELFF. The DNA for the CDR3 is TGTGCCAGCAGCCCAACCGCGACTAGCTCGGGCGGGGAGCTGTTTTTT.

This clonotype showed up just a few times. The chain joins TRBV27 to TRBJ1-1; possibly TRBD1 for D (6 bases). Deletions cut 2 bases from V and 7 bases from J, with 8 bases between. CDR1 and CDR2 (germline): MNHEY, SMNVEV (reference sequence). This CDR3 region has 12 residues. CDR3 nucleotides: TGTGCCAGCAGTTTACTAGGGGGTGAAGCTTTCTTT. Its translation: CASSLLGGEAFF.

The V gene is TRBV6-1, the J gene TRBJ2-7; D gene ambiguous. Germline assignment: CDR1 MNHNS and CDR2 SASEGT. There are 12 residues in the CDR3. V lost 2 bases and J lost 3, with 5 bases in between. CDR3 DNA sequence: TGTGCCAGCAGTGAAACGGTCTACGAGCAGTACTTC. Translation: CASSETVYEQYF.

This clonotype came up a few times. The rearrangement uses TRBV20-1 and TRBJ2-7; 10 bases fit TRBD2. The CDR3 has 14 residues. The germline V gene encodes CDR1 DFQATT and CDR2 SNEGSKA (reference sequence). V lost 0 bases to trimming and J lost 3 bases; unmatched junction nucleotides: 2. The CDR3 coding sequence is TGCAGTGCTAGAGATCTAGCGGGGGACTACGAGCAGTACTTC. This encodes CSARDLAGDYEQYF.

A few counts support this clonotype. The J gene is TRBJ1-1, the V gene TRBV19; D remains ambiguous. The CDR3 has 10 amino acids. Trimming left V 6 bases short and J 5 bases short, with 4 bases between. Looked up from germline, CDR1 is LNHDA and CDR2 is SQIVND (reference sequence). CDR3: CASRETEAFF. The DNA for the CDR3 is TGTGCCAGTAGGGAGACTGAAGCTTTCTTT.

The rearrangement joins TRBV29-1 to TRBJ2-5, with D uncertain. Germline CDR1 is SQVTM and CDR2 is ANQGSEA. The germline V and J ends were trimmed by 4 bases and 5 bases, with 5 bases remaining between them. The CDR3 runs to 10 residues. The CDR3: CSVALETQYF. The DNA of the CDR3 is TGCAGCGTTGCCCTGGAGACCCAGTACTTC. Full variable domain (missing parts from reference TRBV29-1 and TRBJ2-5): SAVISQKPSRDICQRGTSLTIQCQVDSQVTMMFWYRQQPGQSLTLIATANQGSEATYESGFVIDKFPISRPNLTFSTLTVSNMSPEDSSIYLCSVALETQYFGPGTRLLVL.